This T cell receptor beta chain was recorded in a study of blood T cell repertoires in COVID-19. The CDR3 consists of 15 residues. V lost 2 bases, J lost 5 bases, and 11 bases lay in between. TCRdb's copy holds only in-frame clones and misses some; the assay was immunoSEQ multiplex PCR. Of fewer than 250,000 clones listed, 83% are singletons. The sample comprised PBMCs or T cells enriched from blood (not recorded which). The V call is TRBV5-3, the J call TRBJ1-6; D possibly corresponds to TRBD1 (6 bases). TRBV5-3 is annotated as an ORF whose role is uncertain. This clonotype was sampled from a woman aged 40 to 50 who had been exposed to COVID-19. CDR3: CARSFRGLDNSPLHF. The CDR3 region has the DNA TGTGCCAGAAGCTTCAGGGGTCTGGATAATTCACCCCTCCACTTT.